This T cell receptor beta chain originates from a study of cytomegalovirus exposure and HLA in healthy donors. Findings and limits, study-wide: The study recorded 150 to 200 TCR beta chains that were cytomegalovirus-associated.

In the case of this clone: No antigen is known for it.

60 Vbeta and 13 Jbeta primers were used in PCR. Profiled with immunoSEQ multiplex PCR; TCRdb holds only in-frame clones, not every one. The sample includes some 210,000 clones, approximately 87% of them seen just once. Sequenced: PBMCs. This sequence originates from a man under 40 in good health and CMV-seronegative.

CDR3 coding DNA: TGCGCCAGCAGGACTAGCGGGGGGGTGGGGGAGCAGTACTTC. This sequence encodes CASRTSGGVGEQYF. The chain carries TRBV5-1 and TRBJ2-7; 14 nucleotides align to TRBD2. V lost 5 bases to trimming and J lost 7 bases; unmatched junction nucleotides: 5. Germline assignment: CDR1 SGHRS and CDR2 YFSETQ. CDR3 length equals 14 residues.